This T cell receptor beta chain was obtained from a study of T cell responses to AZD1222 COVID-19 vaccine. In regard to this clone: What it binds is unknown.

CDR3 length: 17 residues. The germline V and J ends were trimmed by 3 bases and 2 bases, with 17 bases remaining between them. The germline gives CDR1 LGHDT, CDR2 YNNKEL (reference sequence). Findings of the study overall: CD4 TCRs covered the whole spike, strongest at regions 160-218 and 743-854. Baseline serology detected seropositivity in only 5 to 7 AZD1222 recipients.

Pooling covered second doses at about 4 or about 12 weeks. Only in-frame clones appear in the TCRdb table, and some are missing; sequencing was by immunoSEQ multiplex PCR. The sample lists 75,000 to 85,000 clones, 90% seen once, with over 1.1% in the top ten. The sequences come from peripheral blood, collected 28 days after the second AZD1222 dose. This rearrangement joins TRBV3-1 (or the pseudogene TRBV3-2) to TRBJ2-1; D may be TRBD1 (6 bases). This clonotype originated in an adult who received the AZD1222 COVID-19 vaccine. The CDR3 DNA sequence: TGTGCCAGCAGCCACCCCCTTGCGAGGGGGACCTACAATGAGCAGTTCTTC. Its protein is CASSHPLARGTYNEQFF.